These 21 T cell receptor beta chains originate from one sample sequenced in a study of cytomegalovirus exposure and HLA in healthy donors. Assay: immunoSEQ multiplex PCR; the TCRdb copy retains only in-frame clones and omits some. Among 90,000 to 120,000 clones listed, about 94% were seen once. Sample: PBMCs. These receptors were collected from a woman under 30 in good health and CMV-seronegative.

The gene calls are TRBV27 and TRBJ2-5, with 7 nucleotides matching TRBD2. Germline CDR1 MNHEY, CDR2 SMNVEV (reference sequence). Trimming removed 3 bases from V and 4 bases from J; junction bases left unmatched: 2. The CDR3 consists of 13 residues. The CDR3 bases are TGTGCCAGCAGTTTTTGGGAGGGAGAGACCCAGTACTTC. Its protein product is CASSFWEGETQYF.

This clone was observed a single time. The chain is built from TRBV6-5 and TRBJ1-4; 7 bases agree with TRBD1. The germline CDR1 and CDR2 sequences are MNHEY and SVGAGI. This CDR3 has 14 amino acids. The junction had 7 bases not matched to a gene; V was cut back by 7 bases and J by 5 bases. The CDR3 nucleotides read TGTGCCAGCAAAGCTGAAGGGGGCAATGAAAAACTGTTTTTT. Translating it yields CASKAEGGNEKLFF.

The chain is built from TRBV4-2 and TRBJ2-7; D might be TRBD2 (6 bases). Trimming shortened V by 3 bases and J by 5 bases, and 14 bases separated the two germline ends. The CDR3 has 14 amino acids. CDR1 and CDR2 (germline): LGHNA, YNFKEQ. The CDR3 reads CASSQTSNVDEQYF. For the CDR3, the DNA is TGTGCCAGCAGCCAGACTAGTAATGTCGACGAGCAGTACTTC.

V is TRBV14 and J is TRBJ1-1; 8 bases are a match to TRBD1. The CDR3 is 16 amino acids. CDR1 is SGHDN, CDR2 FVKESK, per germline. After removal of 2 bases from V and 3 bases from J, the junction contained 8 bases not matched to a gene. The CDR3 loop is CASSQNIGQGHTEAFF. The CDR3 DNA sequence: TGTGCCAGCAGCCAAAACATCGGACAGGGACACACTGAAGCTTTCTTT.

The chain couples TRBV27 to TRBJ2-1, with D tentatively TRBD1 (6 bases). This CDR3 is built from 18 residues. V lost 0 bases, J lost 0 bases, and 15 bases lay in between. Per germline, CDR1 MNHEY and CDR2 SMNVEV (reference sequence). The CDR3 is CASSLSGTYISSYNEQFF. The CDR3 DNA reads TGTGCCAGCAGTTTATCGGGGACATACATTAGCTCCTACAATGAGCAGTTCTTC.

The CDR3 bases are TGTGCCAGCAGCTTGAGGCTAGCGGGGGGAGAGCAGTTCTTC. This encodes CASSLRLAGGEQFF. The chain couples TRBV7-7 to TRBJ2-1, with 11 bases that match TRBD2. Germline V gives CDR1 SSHAT, CDR2 FNYEAQ (reference sequence). Trimming took 3 bases from V and 10 from J; bases not matched to a gene: 5. The CDR3 sequence is 14 residues long.

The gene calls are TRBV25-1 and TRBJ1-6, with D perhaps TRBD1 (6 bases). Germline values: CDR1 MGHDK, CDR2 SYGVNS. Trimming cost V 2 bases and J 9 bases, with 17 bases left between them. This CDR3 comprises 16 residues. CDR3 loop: CASSEKIRGTGSPLHF. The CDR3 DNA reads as TGTGCCAGCAGTGAAAAAATAAGGGGGACGGGTTCACCCCTCCACTTT.

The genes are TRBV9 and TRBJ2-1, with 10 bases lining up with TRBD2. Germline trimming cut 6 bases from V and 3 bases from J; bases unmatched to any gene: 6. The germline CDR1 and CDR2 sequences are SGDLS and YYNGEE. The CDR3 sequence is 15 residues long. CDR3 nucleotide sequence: TGTGCCAGCACACCTACTAGCGGGGACTACAATGAGCAGTTCTTC. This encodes CASTPTSGDYNEQFF.

CDR3 residues: CASSLRASGGDTQYF. CDR3 nucleotides: TGTGCCAGCAGCCTAAGAGCTAGCGGGGGGGATACGCAGTATTTT. The chain combines TRBV7-9 with TRBJ2-3, with 11 nucleotides matching TRBD2. V lost 5 bases to trimming and J lost 6 bases; unmatched junction nucleotides: 7. This CDR3 comprises 15 residues. Per germline, CDR1 SEHNR and CDR2 FQNEAQ (reference sequence).

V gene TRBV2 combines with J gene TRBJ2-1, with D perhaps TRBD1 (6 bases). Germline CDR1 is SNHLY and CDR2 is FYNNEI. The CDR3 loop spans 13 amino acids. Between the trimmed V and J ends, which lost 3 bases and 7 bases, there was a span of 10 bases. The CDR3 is CASSDLGANEQFF. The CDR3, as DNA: TGTGCCAGCAGTGATTTGGGGGCAAATGAGCAGTTCTTC. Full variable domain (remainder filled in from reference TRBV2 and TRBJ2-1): EPEVTQTPSHQVTQMGQEVILRCVPISNHLYFYWYRQILGQKVEFLVSFYNNEISEKSEIFDDQFSVERPDGSNFTLKIRSTKLEDSAMYFCASSDLGANEQFFGPGTRLTVL.

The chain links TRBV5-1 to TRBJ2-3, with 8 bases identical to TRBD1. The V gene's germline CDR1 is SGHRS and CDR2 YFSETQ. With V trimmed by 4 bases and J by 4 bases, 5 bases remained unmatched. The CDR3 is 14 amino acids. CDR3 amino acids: CASSKDRAPDTQYF. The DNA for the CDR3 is TGCGCCAGCAGCAAGGACAGGGCCCCAGATACGCAGTATTTT.

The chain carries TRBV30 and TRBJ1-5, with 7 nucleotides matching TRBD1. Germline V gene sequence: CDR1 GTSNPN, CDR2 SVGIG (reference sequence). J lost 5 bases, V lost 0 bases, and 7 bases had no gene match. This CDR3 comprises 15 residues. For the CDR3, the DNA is TGTGCCTGGAGTGTAGGGCCCAGGGGGGATCAGCCCCAGCATTTT. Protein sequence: CAWSVGPRGDQPQHF.

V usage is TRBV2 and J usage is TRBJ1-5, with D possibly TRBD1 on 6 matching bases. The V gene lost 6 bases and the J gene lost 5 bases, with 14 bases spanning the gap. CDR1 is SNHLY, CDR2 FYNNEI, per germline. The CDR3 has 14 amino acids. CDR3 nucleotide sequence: TGTGCCAGCAGAGCGGACAGCCGGTATCAGCCCCAGCATTTT. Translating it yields CASRADSRYQPQHF.

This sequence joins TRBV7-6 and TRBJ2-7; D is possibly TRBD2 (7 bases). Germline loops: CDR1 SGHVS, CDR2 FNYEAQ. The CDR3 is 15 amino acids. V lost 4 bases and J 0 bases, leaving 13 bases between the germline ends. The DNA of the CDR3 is TGTGCCAGCAGCTCGGGGGCTAGCGGCTCCTACGAGCAGTACTTC. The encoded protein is CASSSGASGSYEQYF.

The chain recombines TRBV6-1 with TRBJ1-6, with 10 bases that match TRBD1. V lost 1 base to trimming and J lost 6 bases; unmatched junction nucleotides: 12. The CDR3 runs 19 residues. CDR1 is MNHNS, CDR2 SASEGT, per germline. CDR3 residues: CASSEVVTGGLLGNSPLHF. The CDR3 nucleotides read TGTGCCAGCAGTGAAGTCGTGACAGGGGGCCTTTTGGGTAATTCACCCCTCCACTTT.

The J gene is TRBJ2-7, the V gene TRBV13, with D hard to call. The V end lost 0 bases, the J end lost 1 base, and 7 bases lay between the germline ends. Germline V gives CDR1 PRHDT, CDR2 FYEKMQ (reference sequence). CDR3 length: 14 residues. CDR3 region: CASSLGLQSYEQYF. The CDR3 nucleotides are TGTGCCAGCAGCTTAGGATTACAGTCCTACGAGCAGTACTTC.

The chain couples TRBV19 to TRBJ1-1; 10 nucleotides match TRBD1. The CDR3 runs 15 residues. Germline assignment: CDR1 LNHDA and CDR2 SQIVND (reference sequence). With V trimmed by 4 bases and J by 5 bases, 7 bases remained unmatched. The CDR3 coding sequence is TGTGCCAGTAGTAACCGACAGGGGGCGCGGACTGAAGCTTTCTTT. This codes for CASSNRQGARTEAFF.

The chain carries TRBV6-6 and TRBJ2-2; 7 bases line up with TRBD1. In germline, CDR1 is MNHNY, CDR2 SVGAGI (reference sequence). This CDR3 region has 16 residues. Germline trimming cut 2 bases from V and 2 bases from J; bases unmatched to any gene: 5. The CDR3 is CASSYGGTVNTGELFF. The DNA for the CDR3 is TGTGCCAGCAGTTACGGTGGGACAGTAAACACCGGGGAGCTGTTTTTT.

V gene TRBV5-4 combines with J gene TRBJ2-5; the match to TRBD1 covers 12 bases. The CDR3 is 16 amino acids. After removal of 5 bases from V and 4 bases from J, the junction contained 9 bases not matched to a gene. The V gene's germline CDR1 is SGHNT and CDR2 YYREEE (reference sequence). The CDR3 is CASRGGTGGGGETQYF. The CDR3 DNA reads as TGTGCCAGCAGGGGCGGGACAGGGGGCGGGGGAGAGACCCAGTACTTC.

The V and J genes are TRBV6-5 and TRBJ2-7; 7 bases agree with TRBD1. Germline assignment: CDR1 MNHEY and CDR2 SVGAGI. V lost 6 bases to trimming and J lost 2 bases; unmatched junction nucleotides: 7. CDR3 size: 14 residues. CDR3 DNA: TGTGCCAGCAGCGAACAGGGGCCGACCTACGAGCAGTACTTC. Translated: CASSEQGPTYEQYF.

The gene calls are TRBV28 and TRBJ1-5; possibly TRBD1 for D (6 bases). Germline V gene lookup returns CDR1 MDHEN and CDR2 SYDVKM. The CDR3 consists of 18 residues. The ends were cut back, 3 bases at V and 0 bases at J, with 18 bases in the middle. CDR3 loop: CASSLSPGHPNSNQPQHF. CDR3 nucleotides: TGTGCCAGCAGTTTGAGCCCGGGACACCCTAATAGCAATCAGCCCCAGCATTTT.